This TCR beta chain is drawn from a study of PD-1 blockade in classical Hodgkin lymphoma. At the level of the study: Patients had nivolumab dosed at 3 mg/kg, delivered intravenously every 2 weeks.

Each of the patients experienced relapse following autologous stem cell transplantation, and their brentuximab vedotin exposure differed. Best responses fell into complete response, partial response or progressive disease. This clone was observed a handful of times. Its antigen is still unknown. Clones were sequenced by immunoSEQ multiplex PCR, and TCRdb holds only the in-frame ones, with some missing. The data show roughly 61,000 clones, approximately 92% seen once. Study results and caveats: Patients who responded completely had about the same baseline diversity as newly diagnosed patients.

The receptor comes from a human donor with classical Hodgkin lymphoma. The sample here was peripheral blood mononuclear cells (PBMCs), taken at baseline.

DNA for the CDR3: TGCGCCAGCAGTGAGGGTTATGGCTACACCTTC. Translation: CASSEGYGYTF. The chain uses TRBV5-1 and TRBJ1-2; D unresolved. Deletions cut 5 bases from V and 5 bases from J, with 7 bases between. The CDR3 extends over 11 amino acids. The germline V gene encodes CDR1 SGHRS and CDR2 YFSETQ.